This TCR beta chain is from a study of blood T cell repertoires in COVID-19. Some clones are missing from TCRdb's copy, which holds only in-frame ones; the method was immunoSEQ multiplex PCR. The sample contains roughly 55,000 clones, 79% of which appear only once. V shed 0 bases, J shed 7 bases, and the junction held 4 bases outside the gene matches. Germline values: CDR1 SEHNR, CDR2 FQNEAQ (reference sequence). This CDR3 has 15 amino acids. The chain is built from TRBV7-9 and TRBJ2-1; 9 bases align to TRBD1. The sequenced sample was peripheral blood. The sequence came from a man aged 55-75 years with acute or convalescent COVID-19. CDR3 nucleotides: TGTGCCAGCAGCTTAGCGCTAGGACAGGGGAATGAGCAGTTCTTC. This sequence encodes CASSLALGQGNEQFF.